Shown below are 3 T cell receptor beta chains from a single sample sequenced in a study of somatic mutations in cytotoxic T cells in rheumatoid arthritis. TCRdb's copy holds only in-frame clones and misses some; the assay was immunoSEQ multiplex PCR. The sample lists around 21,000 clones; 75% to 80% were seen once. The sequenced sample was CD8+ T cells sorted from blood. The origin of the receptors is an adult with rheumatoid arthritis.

In DNA form, the CDR3 reads TGTGCCAGCAGCTTAACTCCACAGAACACCGGGGAGCTGTTTTTT. This codes for CASSLTPQNTGELFF. The chain employs TRBV7-6 and TRBJ2-2; D gene uncertain. This CDR3 spans 15 amino acids. CDR1 SGHVS and CDR2 FNYEAQ come from the germline V gene. V was cut by 2 bases and J by 1 base, with 8 bases left in between.

This CDR3 reads CASSWTGGRTGELFF. Written as DNA, the CDR3 is TGCGCCAGCAGCTGGACAGGGGGGCGAACCGGGGAGCTGTTTTTT. The rearrangement links TRBV10-2 to TRBJ2-2, with 10 bases fitting TRBD1. From germline, CDR1 is WSHSY and CDR2 SAAADI. The trim removed 6 bases at V and 5 bases at J, leaving 6 bases unmatched. The CDR3 consists of 15 residues.

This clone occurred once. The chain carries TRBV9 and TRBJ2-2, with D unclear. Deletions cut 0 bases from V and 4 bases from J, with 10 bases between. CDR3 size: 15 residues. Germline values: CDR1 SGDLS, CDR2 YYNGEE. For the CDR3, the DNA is TGTGCCAGCAGCGTAGGGAAACAGCTCACCGGGGAGCTGTTTTTT. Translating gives CASSVGKQLTGELFF.